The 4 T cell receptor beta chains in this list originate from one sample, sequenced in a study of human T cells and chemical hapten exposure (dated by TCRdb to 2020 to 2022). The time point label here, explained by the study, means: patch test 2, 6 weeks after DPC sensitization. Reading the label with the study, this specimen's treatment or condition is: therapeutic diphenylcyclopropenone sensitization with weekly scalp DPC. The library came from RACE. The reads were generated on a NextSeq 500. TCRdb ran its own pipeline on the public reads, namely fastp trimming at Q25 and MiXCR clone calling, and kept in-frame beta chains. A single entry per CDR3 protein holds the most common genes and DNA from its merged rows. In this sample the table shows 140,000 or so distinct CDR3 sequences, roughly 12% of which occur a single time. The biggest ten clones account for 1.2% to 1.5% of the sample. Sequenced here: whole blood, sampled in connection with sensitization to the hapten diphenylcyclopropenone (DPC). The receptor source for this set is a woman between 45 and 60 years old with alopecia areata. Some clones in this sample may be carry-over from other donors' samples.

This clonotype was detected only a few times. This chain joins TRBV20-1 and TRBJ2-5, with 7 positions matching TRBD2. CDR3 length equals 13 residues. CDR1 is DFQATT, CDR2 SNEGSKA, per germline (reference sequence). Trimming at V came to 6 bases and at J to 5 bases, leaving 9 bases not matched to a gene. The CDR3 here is CSAPYGGGETQYF. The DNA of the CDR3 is TGCAGTGCCCCCTACGGGGGAGGGGAGACCCAGTACTTC.

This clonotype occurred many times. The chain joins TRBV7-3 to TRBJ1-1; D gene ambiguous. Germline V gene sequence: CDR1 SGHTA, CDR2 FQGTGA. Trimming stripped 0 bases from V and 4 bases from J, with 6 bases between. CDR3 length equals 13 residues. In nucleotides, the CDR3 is TGTGCCAGCAGCTTAACGAGAAGCACTGAAGCTTTCTTT. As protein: CASSLTRSTEAFF.

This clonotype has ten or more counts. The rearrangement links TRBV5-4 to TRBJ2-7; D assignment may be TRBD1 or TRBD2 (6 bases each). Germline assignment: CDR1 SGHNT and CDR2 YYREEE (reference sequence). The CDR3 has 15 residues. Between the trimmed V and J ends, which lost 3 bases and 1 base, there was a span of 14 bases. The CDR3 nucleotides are TGTGCCAGCAGCTCCCCCAGGGGAGGTTCCTACGAGCAGTACTTC. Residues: CASSSPRGGSYEQYF.

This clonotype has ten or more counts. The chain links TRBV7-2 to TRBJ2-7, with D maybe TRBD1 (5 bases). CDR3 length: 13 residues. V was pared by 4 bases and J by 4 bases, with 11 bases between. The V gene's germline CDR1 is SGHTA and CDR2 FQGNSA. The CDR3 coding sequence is TGTGCCAGCAGCTACTGGACATTATACGAGCAGTACTTC. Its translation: CASSYWTLYEQYF.